This T cell receptor beta chain was captured in a study of blood T cells in healthy people across ages. Next came a second PCR, run for about 7 to 12 cycles, which used a sample-barcoded 5' primer along with a J-beta primer mix. MiXCR, run by TCRdb on the 5' RACE reads, gives a single entry per CDR3 protein. The data contain about 670,000 distinct CDR3 sequences, around two fifths of them singletons. This clonotype showed up just once. The origin of this receptor is an elderly man in good health. The sample taken for sequencing was blood.

CDR3 DNA sequence: TGCAGTGCTAGTCCGAGGACCTACGAGCAGTACTTC. Its protein product is CSASPRTYEQYF. The chain is built from TRBV20-1 and TRBJ2-7; D is uncertain. The CDR3 sequence is 12 residues long. V was cut by 3 bases and J by 2 bases, with 8 bases left in between. CDR1 and CDR2 from the germline V gene are DFQATT and SNEGSKA (reference sequence).